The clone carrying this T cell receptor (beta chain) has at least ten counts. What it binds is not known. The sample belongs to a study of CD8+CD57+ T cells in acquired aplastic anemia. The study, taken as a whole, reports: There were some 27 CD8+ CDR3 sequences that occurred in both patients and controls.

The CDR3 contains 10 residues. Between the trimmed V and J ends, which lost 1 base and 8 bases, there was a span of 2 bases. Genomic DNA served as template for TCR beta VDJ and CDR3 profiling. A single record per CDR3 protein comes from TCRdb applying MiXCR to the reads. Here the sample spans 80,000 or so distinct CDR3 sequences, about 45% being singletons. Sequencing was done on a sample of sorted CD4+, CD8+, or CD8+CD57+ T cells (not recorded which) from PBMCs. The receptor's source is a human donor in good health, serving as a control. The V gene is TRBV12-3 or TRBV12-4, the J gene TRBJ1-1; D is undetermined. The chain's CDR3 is CASSLGEAFF. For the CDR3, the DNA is TGTGCCAGCAGTTTAGGAGAAGCTTTCTTT.